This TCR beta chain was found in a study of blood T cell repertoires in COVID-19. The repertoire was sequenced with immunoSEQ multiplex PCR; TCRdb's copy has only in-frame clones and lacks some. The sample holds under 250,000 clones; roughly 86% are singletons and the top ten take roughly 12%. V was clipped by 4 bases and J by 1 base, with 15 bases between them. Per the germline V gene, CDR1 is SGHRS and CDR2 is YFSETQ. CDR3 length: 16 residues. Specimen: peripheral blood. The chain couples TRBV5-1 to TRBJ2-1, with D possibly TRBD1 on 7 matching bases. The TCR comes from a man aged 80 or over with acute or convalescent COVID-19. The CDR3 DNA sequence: TGCGCCAGCAGCGCGGGACAGCGCACATCCTACAATGAGCAGTTCTTC. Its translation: CASSAGQRTSYNEQFF.